This paragraph reports one T cell receptor beta chain. The sample comes from a study of cytomegalovirus exposure and HLA in healthy donors. About the study: The roughly 100 million unique TCR beta sequences, from about 190 million T cells, were found by an earlier analysis.

The PCR made use of 60 Vbeta and 13 Jbeta primers. Assay: immunoSEQ multiplex PCR; the TCRdb copy retains only in-frame clones and omits some. The sample includes some 170,000 clones, around 77% of them seen just once. The sequence was collected from a man aged 60-69 years in good health and CMV-seronegative. The sequencing input was PBMCs.

The CDR3 nucleotides are TGCGCCAGCACTCCCGGGAGGAACACTGAAGCTTTCTTT. Translated, it gives CASTPGRNTEAFF. The chain employs TRBV10-2 and TRBJ1-1, with unresolved D. Germline V lookup: CDR1 WSHSY, CDR2 SAAADI. The germline V and J ends were trimmed by 7 bases and 1 base, with 10 bases remaining between them. There are 13 residues in the CDR3.